This TCR beta chain was identified in a study of PD-1 blockade in classical Hodgkin lymphoma (dated by TCRdb to about 2020). General notes on the study: The study used TCR beta sequencing and CyTOF to define a peripheral blood immune signature of response to PD-1 blockade in classical Hodgkin lymphoma. The paper as a whole reports these results and caveats: The study was limited to a single clinical trial cohort, and causes of repertoire differences, possibly disease activity or prior therapy, remained undefined. Baseline TCR diversity was reported to be lower in newly diagnosed patients than in healthy donors, and even lower in relapsed/refractory patients.

Genomic DNA was isolated using the Qiagen DNeasy kit from unsorted PBMCs as well as from negatively selected CD4+ and CD8+ fractions. TCR beta CDR3 regions were amplified by immunoSEQ multiplex PCR using primers annealing to V and J segments. Amplification bias was minimized using a synthetic immune receptor repertoire, and residual bias was removed computationally after sequencing. The original pipeline was this. Custom Python scripts were used to quantify repertoire diversity as the Shannon entropy index. The unsorted, CD4+ and CD8+ repertoires were each analyzed separately, with the exception of combined analyses, where CD4+ and CD8+ sequences were merged in silico. Not all clones reach the TCRdb copy of this immuneACCESS table, which keeps in-frame sequences only. Checked studies attribute under half of the gap to unresolved V genes and leave the rest unexplained. The V and J calls and clone size are taken from that table; D and trimming were inferred from the DNA. In this sample the table shows around 43,000 clones, approximately 91% of which occur a single time. The ten most abundant clones make up roughly 5% of the sample.

According to the germline V gene, CDR1 reads SQVTM and CDR2 reads ANQGSEA. Ends trimmed: V by 3 bases, J by 3 bases; bases unmatched to a gene: 10. The CDR3 sequence holds 16 residues, the cysteine and phenylalanine included. The DNA shown is the 48-base CDR3, in frame from base 1. As to this clone: Its antigen is unknown. Per-base qualities were not stored, and no clone one base away is much larger.

Taken with the paper, the label for time point translates to: newly diagnosed, previously untreated cHL patient sample. As a comparison group for the relapsed/refractory trial patients, PBMCs were sequenced from patients with newly diagnosed, previously untreated classical Hodgkin lymphoma. Peripheral blood was collected in 8 mL Vacutainer Cell Preparation Tubes, from which PBMCs were isolated by centrifugation and then cryopreserved. This chain is built from TRBV29-1 and TRBJ1-4, with 7 central nucleotides matching TRBD1. Sample: peripheral blood mononuclear cells (PBMCs). The receptor's source is a human donor with classical Hodgkin lymphoma. The sequenced DNA: TGCAGCGTTGAGCTTCAGGGGGTTAACGCTAATGAAAAACTGTTTTTT. Translated, this gives CSVELQGVNANEKLFF.